This passage covers 23 T cell receptor beta chains from one sample sequenced in a study of shared T cell receptors in the human thymus. TCRdb's copy holds only in-frame clones and misses some; the assay was immunoSEQ multiplex PCR. The sample shows roughly 660,000 clones, 88% of them seen only once. These data were likewise used in another study, on human thymus T cells.

The sequencing input was thymocytes. These receptors were taken from a boy less than two years old with a congenital heart defect.

This chain uses TRBV5-4 with TRBJ2-5; D unresolved. Germline assignment: CDR1 SGHNT and CDR2 YYREEE (reference sequence). The CDR3 is 13 amino acids. V was cut by 4 bases and J by 5 bases, with 12 bases left in between. CDR3 in amino acids: CASSQTGWETQYF. Written as DNA, the CDR3 is TGTGCCAGCAGCCAGACTGGATGGGAGACCCAGTACTTC.

This chain uses TRBV30 with TRBJ2-7, with TRBD2 identical over 14 bases. The length of the CDR3 is 15 residues. From germline, CDR1 is GTSNPN and CDR2 SVGIG (reference sequence). The V and J ends lost 5 bases and 6 bases, in that order; junction bases with no gene match: 9. Here the CDR3 reads CAWDPGTSGSGEQYF. The CDR3 DNA is TGTGCCTGGGACCCCGGGACTAGCGGGAGTGGCGAGCAGTACTTC. Complete variable domain (other parts from reference TRBV30 and TRBJ2-7): SQTIHQWPATLVQPVGSPLSLECTVEGTSNPNLYWYRQAAGRGLQLLFYSVGIGQISSEVPQNLSASRPQDRQFILSSKKLLLSDSGFYLCAWDPGTSGSGEQYFGPGTRLTVT.

The CDR3 DNA sequence: TGCGCCAGCAGCCAACGGACAGGGTATTCACCCCTCCACTTT. Translated, it gives CASSQRTGYSPLHF. The V gene is TRBV4-1, the J gene TRBJ1-6; 8 bases are shared with TRBD1. The CDR3 consists of 14 residues. Germline V gene lookup returns CDR1 MGHRA and CDR2 YSYEKL. V lost 2 bases and J lost 8; bases outside the gene matches: 2.

The V and J genes are TRBV7-9 and TRBJ2-7; 8 bases fit TRBD1. Germline V gives CDR1 SEHNR, CDR2 FQNEAQ (reference sequence). After removal of 5 bases from V and 3 bases from J, the junction contained 6 bases not matched to a gene. The CDR3 totals 14 residues. Here the CDR3 DNA reads TGTGCCAGCAGCCGTCCAGGGGGCAGCTACGAGCAGTACTTC. Translating gives CASSRPGGSYEQYF. Together with reference TRBV7-9 and TRBJ2-7, the CDR3 gives the full variable domain: DTGVSQNPRHKITKRGQNVTFRCDPISEHNRLYWYRQTLGQGPEFLTYFQNEAQLEKSRLLSDRFSAERPKGSFSTLEIQRTEQGDSAMYLCASSRPGGSYEQYFGPGTRLTVT.

The chain links TRBV27 to TRBJ1-1; perhaps TRBD1 as D (6 bases). The CDR3 sequence is 15 residues long. CDR1 is MNHEY, CDR2 SMNVEV, per germline (reference sequence). V gave up 7 bases and J gave up 12 bases, with 27 bases separating them. In nucleotides, the CDR3 is TGTGCCAGCAACACTATTTGGGGGGGCGCCGGGTTTACTTTCTTT. Its translation: CASNTIWGGAGFTFF.

The CDR3 protein is CASSHPDSSEQYF. Written as DNA, the CDR3 is TGCGCCAGCAGCCATCCGGACTCAAGCGAGCAGTACTTC. This rearrangement joins TRBV4-3 to TRBJ2-7, with D possibly being TRBD2 (5 bases). The CDR3 totals 13 residues. The V end lost 3 bases, the J end lost 6 bases, and 12 bases lay between the germline ends. CDR1 and CDR2 from the germline V gene are LGHNA and YSLEER.

This sequence joins TRBV15 and TRBJ1-1; the D gene is possibly TRBD1 (6 bases). V lost 0 bases and J lost 2, with 13 bases in between. CDR3 size: 16 residues. Germline loops: CDR1 LNHNV, CDR2 YYDKDF (reference sequence). DNA for the CDR3: TGTGCCACCAGCAGAGATCGGGGGGACACAAACACTGAAGCTTTCTTT. Its protein is CATSRDRGDTNTEAFF.

The chain employs TRBV30 and TRBJ2-3; a possible D gene is TRBD2 (6 bases). The CDR3 consists of 14 residues. Germline CDR1 is GTSNPN and CDR2 is SVGIG (reference sequence). V shed 0 bases and J shed 3 bases, with 10 bases lying between them. The CDR3 region has the DNA TGTGCCTGGAGTGTAGGAGGAGGGACAGATACGCAGTATTTT. Protein: CAWSVGGGTDTQYF.

The rearrangement links TRBV7-3 to TRBJ2-1; 11 positions match TRBD2. Germline-derived CDR1 and CDR2 are SGHTA and FQGTGA. The CDR3 sequence is 15 residues long. With 3 bases clipped from V and 6 bases from J, the junction kept 4 bases outside the gene matches. CDR3 sequence reads: CASSFSLAGGNEQFF. CDR3 DNA sequence: TGTGCCAGCAGCTTCAGCCTAGCGGGAGGCAATGAGCAGTTCTTC.

The chain is built from TRBV18 and TRBJ2-7; 8 bases are a match to TRBD2. J gave up 7 bases and V 4 bases, and 18 bases lay outside the gene matches. CDR1 is KGHSH, CDR2 LQKENI, per germline. This CDR3 is built from 17 residues. Written as DNA, the CDR3 is TGTGCCAGCTCACTCCTAAGTACGGGAGGGCCCCCCTGGGAGCAGTACTTC. The encoded protein is CASSLLSTGGPPWEQYF.

The rearrangement joins TRBV6-1 to TRBJ2-7, with 10 positions matching TRBD1. CDR1 is MNHNS and CDR2 is SASEGT in the germline V gene. Unmatched junction bases numbered 7, after V lost 6 bases and J lost 5 bases. The CDR3 contains 14 residues. CDR3 coding DNA: TGTGCCAGCAGCCCGACAGGGGGCGGGGACGAGCAGTACTTC. Encoded protein: CASSPTGGGDEQYF.

The chain has TRBV7-8 and TRBJ2-5; 8 bases match TRBD2. Germline CDR1 is SGHVS and CDR2 is FQNEAQ. Trimming removed 2 bases from V and 4 bases from J; junction bases left unmatched: 12. The CDR3 covers 17 residues. This CDR3 is CASSLIPSREGRETQYF. In DNA, the CDR3 is TGTGCCAGCAGCTTAATACCCTCCCGGGAGGGCCGAGAGACCCAGTACTTC.

The table lists this clone with a count of one. This chain connects TRBV6-5 to TRBJ1-1, with D tentatively TRBD1 (6 bases). The V and J ends lost 0 bases and 5 bases respectively, with 13 bases between them. Per the germline V gene, CDR1 is MNHEY and CDR2 is SVGAGI. There are 15 residues in the CDR3. CDR3: CASSYSAGAGTEAFF. Written as DNA, the CDR3 is TGTGCCAGCAGTTACTCGGCAGGGGCTGGGACTGAAGCTTTCTTT.

The rearrangement uses TRBV11-3 and TRBJ2-7; D possibly corresponds to TRBD2 (7 bases). The germline V gene encodes CDR1 SGHNT and CDR2 YENEEA. This CDR3 contains 16 residues. V lost 4 bases and J 4 bases, leaving 20 bases between the germline ends. CDR3 bases: TGTGCCAGCAGCTCCGAGGGCGGGAGTAGGGGGTACGAGCAGTACTTC. It encodes CASSSEGGSRGYEQYF.

The chain employs TRBV15 and TRBJ2-7; 8 positions agree with TRBD2. Germline V gene lookup returns CDR1 LNHNV and CDR2 YYDKDF (reference sequence). V gave up 3 bases and J gave up 2 bases; unmatched junction bases: 3. CDR3 length: 14 amino acids. The CDR3, as DNA: TGTGCCACCAGCAGCCTGGGACTAGCCTACGAGCAGTACTTC. As protein: CATSSLGLAYEQYF.

This sequence joins TRBV5-4 and TRBJ2-6; TRBD2 is a possible D gene (5 bases). The germline CDR1 and CDR2 sequences are SGHNT and YYREEE (reference sequence). V dropped 4 bases and J dropped 2 bases, with 22 bases sitting between them. This CDR3 comprises 19 residues. CDR3 DNA sequence: TGTGCCAGCAGCCCGAGAGACAAACGGGGTGGGCCTGGGGCCAACGTCCTGACTTTC. Translation: CASSPRDKRGGPGANVLTF.

Only a few counts were recorded for this clone. V gene TRBV5-6 combines with J gene TRBJ2-5; TRBD2 matches 7 bases. The CDR3 spans 15 residues. The ends lost 3 bases at V and 5 bases at J; junction bases unmatched: 10. Germline V gives CDR1 SGHDT, CDR2 YYEEEE. In DNA, the CDR3 is TGTGCCAGCAGCTCTCAGCGGGAAGAGGGGGAGACCCAGTACTTC. This translates into CASSSQREEGETQYF.

The chain couples TRBV7-2 to TRBJ2-7; D remains unclear. The V end lost 5 bases, the J end lost 3 bases, and 8 bases lay between the germline ends. This CDR3 has 12 amino acids. Germline loops: CDR1 SGHTA, CDR2 FQGNSA. Here the CDR3 reads CASSPGSYEQYF. The CDR3 nucleotides read TGTGCCAGCAGCCCTGGCAGCTACGAGCAGTACTTC.

V gene TRBV9 combines with J gene TRBJ1-3, with D possibly matching TRBD1 (6 bases). Trimming took 3 bases from V and 2 from J, leaving 9 bases between them. Germline values: CDR1 SGDLS, CDR2 YYNGEE. The CDR3 extends over 14 amino acids. The CDR3 nucleotides are TGTGCCAGCAGCGCCGGGACAACTGGAAACACCATATATTTT. It translates to CASSAGTTGNTIYF.

The chain is built from TRBV27 and TRBJ2-1; 11 bases fit TRBD2. CDR1 and CDR2 (germline): MNHEY, SMNVEV (reference sequence). This CDR3 contains 20 residues. V trimming: 2 bases; J trimming: 4 bases; junction bases outside the gene matches: 16. As DNA, the CDR3 is TGTGCCAGCAGTTTAGGGCCGAGACTAGCGGGAATTCCCGATTACAATGAGCAGTTCTTC. Encoded protein: CASSLGPRLAGIPDYNEQFF.

V is TRBV21-1 and J is TRBJ2-3; the table assigns TRBD2, which was not confirmed against the DNA. TRBV21-1 is recorded as a pseudogene. The CDR3 totals 15 residues. The CDR3: CASSKTAEDTDTQYF. CDR3 sequence (DNA): TGTGCCAGCAGCAAAACGGCGGAGGACACAGATACGCAGTATTTT.

The chain is built from TRBV30 and TRBJ2-2; 8 nucleotides agree with TRBD2. CDR3 length: 17 amino acids. Per germline, CDR1 GTSNPN and CDR2 SVGIG (reference sequence). Trimming took 4 bases from V and 7 from J; bases not matched to a gene: 17. The CDR3 nucleotides are TGTGCCTGGAAAAAATCTGGCCCTCCCGGGGGGGGCGGGGAGCTGTTTTTT. Protein product: CAWKKSGPPGGGGELFF.

The chain employs TRBV7-8 and TRBJ1-5, with D perhaps TRBD1 (6 bases). V lost 4 bases and J lost 0, with 19 bases in between. Germline CDR1 reads SGHVS; CDR2 reads FQNEAQ. The CDR3 has 18 amino acids. CDR3 sequence: CASSSLTGQFYSNQPQHF. For the CDR3, the DNA is TGTGCCAGCAGCTCCCTTACCGGACAGTTTTATAGCAATCAGCCCCAGCATTTT.